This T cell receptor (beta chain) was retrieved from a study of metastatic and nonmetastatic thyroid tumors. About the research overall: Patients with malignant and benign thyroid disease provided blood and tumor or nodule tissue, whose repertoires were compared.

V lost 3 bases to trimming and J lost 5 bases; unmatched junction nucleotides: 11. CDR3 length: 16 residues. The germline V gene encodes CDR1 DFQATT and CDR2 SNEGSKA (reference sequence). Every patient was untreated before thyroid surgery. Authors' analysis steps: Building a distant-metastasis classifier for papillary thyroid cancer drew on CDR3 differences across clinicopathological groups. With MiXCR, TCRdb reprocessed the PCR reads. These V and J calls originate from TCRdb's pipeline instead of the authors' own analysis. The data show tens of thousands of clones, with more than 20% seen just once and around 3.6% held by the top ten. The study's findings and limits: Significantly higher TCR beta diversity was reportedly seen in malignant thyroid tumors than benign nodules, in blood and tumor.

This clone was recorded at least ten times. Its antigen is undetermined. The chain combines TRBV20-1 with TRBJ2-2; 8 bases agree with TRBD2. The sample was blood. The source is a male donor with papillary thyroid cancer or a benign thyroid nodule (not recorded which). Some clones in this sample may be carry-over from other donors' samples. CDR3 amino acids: CSASSAGGRETGELFF. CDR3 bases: TGCAGTGCTAGTAGCGCGGGAGGACGGGAGACCGGGGAGCTGTTTTTT.